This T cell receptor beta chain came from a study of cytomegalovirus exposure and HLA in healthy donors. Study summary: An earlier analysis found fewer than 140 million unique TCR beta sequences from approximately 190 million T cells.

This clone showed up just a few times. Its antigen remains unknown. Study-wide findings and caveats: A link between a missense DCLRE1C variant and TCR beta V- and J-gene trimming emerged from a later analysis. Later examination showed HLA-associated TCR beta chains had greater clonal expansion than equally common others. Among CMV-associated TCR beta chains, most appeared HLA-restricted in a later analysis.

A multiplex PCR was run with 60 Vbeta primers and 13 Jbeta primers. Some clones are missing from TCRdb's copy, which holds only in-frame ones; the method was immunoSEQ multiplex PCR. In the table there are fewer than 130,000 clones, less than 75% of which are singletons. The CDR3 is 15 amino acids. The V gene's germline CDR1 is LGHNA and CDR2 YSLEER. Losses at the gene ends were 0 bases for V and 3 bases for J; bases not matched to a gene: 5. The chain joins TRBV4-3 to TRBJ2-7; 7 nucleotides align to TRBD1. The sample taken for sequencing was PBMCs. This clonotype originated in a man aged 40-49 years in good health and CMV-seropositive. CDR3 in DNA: TGCGCCAGCAGCCAAGAGTACAGGGGCTACTACGAGCAGTACTTC. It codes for CASSQEYRGYYEQYF.